This T cell receptor (beta chain) was identified in a study of cytomegalovirus exposure and HLA in healthy donors. 13 Jbeta primers and 60 Vbeta primers were used for the PCR. Libraries were prepared by immunoSEQ multiplex PCR; TCRdb keeps only in-frame clonotypes and omits some of them. Here the sample spans fewer than 110,000 clones, approximately 64% being singletons. As to this clone: The antigen is unknown. Other DNA sequences in the same sample also yield this CDR3.

Germline V gene lookup returns CDR1 MDHEN and CDR2 SYDVKM. This CDR3 is built from 13 residues. Trimming at V came to 5 bases and at J to 0 bases, leaving 1 base not matched to a gene. Study conclusions and caveats: Most CMV-associated TCR beta chains were later found to appear HLA-restricted.

All the people who gave samples were healthy bone marrow donors. The V call is TRBV28, the J call TRBJ2-7; 7 bases are shared with TRBD1. The sequencing input was PBMCs. The receptor was derived from a woman in her forties or fifties in good health and CMV-seronegative. CDR3: CASSRQGSYEQYF. The CDR3 DNA reads TGTGCCAGCAGTCGACAGGGCTCCTACGAGCAGTACTTC. Full variable domain (missing parts from reference TRBV28 and TRBJ2-7): DVKVTQSSRYLVKRTGEKVFLECVQDMDHENMFWYRQDPGLGLRLIYFSYDVKMKEKGDIPEGYSVSREKKERFSLILESASTNQTSMYLCASSRQGSYEQYFGPGTRLTVT.